The 20 T cell receptor beta chains given below trace back to one sample, sequenced in a study of human T cells and chemical hapten exposure. TCRdb reprocessed the RACE reads via MiXCR and lists one record per CDR3 protein. The data show 250,000 or so distinct CDR3 sequences, roughly 7.7% seen once. Indicated time point: pre-sensitization, week 0. Treatment indicated: therapeutic diphenylcyclopropenone sensitization with weekly scalp DPC. Sequencing was performed on whole blood, taken in connection with sensitization to the hapten diphenylcyclopropenone (DPC). The receptors stem from a young man with alopecia areata. Some clones in this sample may be carry-over from other donors' samples.

In its sample, this clonotype was seen many times. The chain is built from TRBV7-2 and TRBJ2-2; D gene unclear. The V end was cut by 5 bases, the J end by 3 bases, with 4 bases between. The CDR3 runs to 12 residues. Germline V gene lookup returns CDR1 SGHTA and CDR2 FQGNSA. CDR3 nucleotide sequence: TGTGCCAGCAGCCTCTACACCGGGGAGCTGTTTTTT. Protein product: CASSLYTGELFF.

Only a few counts were recorded for this clonotype. The J gene is TRBJ2-5, the V gene TRBV12-3 or TRBV12-4; maybe TRBD2 (5 bases). The ends were cut back, 4 bases at V and 7 bases at J, with 7 bases in the middle. The CDR3 spans 11 residues. The CDR3 DNA reads TGTGCCAGCAGTTCCGAGGGGACCCAGTACTTC. The encoded protein is CASSSEGTQYF.

This clonotype was observed a handful of times. The rearrangement joins TRBV5-1 to TRBJ2-5; 7 bases are shared with TRBD2. With 4 bases clipped from V and 3 bases from J, the junction kept 6 bases outside the gene matches. There are 14 residues in the CDR3. In germline, CDR1 is SGHRS, CDR2 YFSETQ. The CDR3 loop is CASSPRSGEETQYF. In nucleotides, the CDR3 is TGCGCCAGCAGCCCCAGGAGCGGGGAAGAGACCCAGTACTTC.

This clonotype was counted ten times or more. The gene calls are TRBV4-1 and TRBJ2-5; possible D gene TRBD2, 6 bases. CDR3 size: 14 residues. Germline CDR1 is MGHRA and CDR2 is YSYEKL. V was clipped by 1 base and J by 3 bases, with 9 bases between them. The CDR3 DNA sequence: TGCGCCAGCAGCCAAGCGTTAGCGGAAGAGACCCAGTACTTC. It codes for CASSQALAEETQYF.

This chain joins TRBV27 and TRBJ2-7; D perhaps matches TRBD1 (6 bases). CDR1 and CDR2 (germline): MNHEY, SMNVEV (reference sequence). The CDR3 loop spans 16 amino acids. With 4 bases removed from V and 2 bases from J, the gap between germline ends came to 18 bases. The CDR3 DNA reads as TGTGCCAGCAGTTCTGTCAGGGGAAGGTCTCCCTACGAGCAGTACTTC. Its protein product is CASSSVRGRSPYEQYF.

This sequence joins TRBV28 and TRBJ1-3, with 7 nucleotides matching TRBD1. V trimming: 5 bases; J trimming: 8 bases; junction bases outside the gene matches: 9. The germline gives CDR1 MDHEN, CDR2 SYDVKM. The CDR3 contains 14 residues. CDR3 sequence (DNA): TGTGCCAGCAGTCAGCCGGGACAGACCTACACCATATATTTT. Translation: CASSQPGQTYTIYF.

The rearrangement links TRBV20-1 to TRBJ2-7, with a tentative D call TRBD1 (6 bases). Germline V lookup: CDR1 DFQATT, CDR2 SNEGSKA (reference sequence). V was clipped by 5 bases and J by 5 bases, with 13 bases between them. The CDR3 runs 12 residues. The CDR3: CSAPTGLDEQYF. DNA for the CDR3: TGCAGTGCTCCGACAGGCCTGGACGAGCAGTACTTC.

CDR3 coding DNA: TGTGCCAGCAGCCAAGATCCGGTCACTGAAGCTTTCTTT. Translated, it gives CASSQDPVTEAFF. The V gene is TRBV4-2, the J gene TRBJ1-1, with D hard to call. V was clipped by 0 bases and J by 4 bases, with 6 bases between them. The CDR3 runs 13 residues. Germline V CDR1 and CDR2: LGHNA, YNFKEQ.

DNA of the CDR3: TGCGCCAGCAGCCAAGGGACAGGGAGAAATCAGCCCCAGCATTTT. Translated: CASSQGTGRNQPQHF. The V and J genes are TRBV4-3 and TRBJ1-5, with 8 bases identical to TRBD1. Losses at the gene ends were 1 base for V and 4 bases for J; bases not matched to a gene: 3. Germline values: CDR1 LGHNA, CDR2 YSLEER. CDR3 length: 15 residues.

In DNA form, the CDR3 reads TGCGCCAGCAGCCCCGAAGGGGAAAGATACGCAGATACGCAGTATTTT. Its protein is CASSPEGERYADTQYF. This rearrangement joins TRBV4-3 to TRBJ2-3; weak D call: TRBD1 (5 bases). The V gene's germline CDR1 is LGHNA and CDR2 YSLEER. Trimming pared 4 bases from V and 4 bases from J, leaving 18 bases between. The CDR3 contains 16 residues.

This clonotype came up many times. In DNA, the CDR3 is TGCGCCAGCAGCCAAGAAGCCCGGGAAGTGGATAATTCACCCCTCCACTTT. Translating it yields CASSQEAREVDNSPLHF. The chain joins TRBV4-1 to TRBJ1-6; D is uncertain. Germline CDR1 reads MGHRA; CDR2 reads YSYEKL. The CDR3 consists of 17 residues. V lost 0 bases and J lost 5, with 14 bases in between.

The sample holds a few counts of this clonotype. The chain is built from TRBV7-9 and TRBJ1-6; D may be TRBD1 (6 bases). There are 16 residues in the CDR3. Looked up from germline, CDR1 is SEHNR and CDR2 is FQNEAQ (reference sequence). V was cut by 2 bases and J by 6 bases, with 14 bases left in between. CDR3 nucleotide sequence: TGTGCCAGCAGCTTACTAACCGGGGGCCTTAATTCACCCCTCCACTTT. This encodes CASSLLTGGLNSPLHF.

Points on this clonotype: A read error may account for a junction end that differs from germline. The J gene is TRBJ2-3, the V gene TRBV6-5; 9 nucleotides agree with TRBD2. CDR1 is MNHEY and CDR2 is SVGAGI in the germline V gene. This CDR3 contains 17 residues. This CDR3 is CASSYGGGAFGADTRYF. For the CDR3, the DNA is TGTGCCAGCAGTTACGGCGGGGGGGCCTTTGGGGCAGATACGCGGTATTTT.

This chain links TRBV7-2 with TRBJ2-5; D is ambiguous. Germline CDR1 reads SGHTA; CDR2 reads FQGNSA. The CDR3 extends over 13 amino acids. Between the trimmed V and J ends, which lost 4 bases and 1 base, there was a span of 7 bases. The CDR3 loop is CASSSRAQETQYF. CDR3 DNA: TGTGCCAGCAGCTCCCGGGCCCAAGAGACCCAGTACTTC. Supplemented by reference TRBV7-2 and TRBJ2-5, the full variable domain reads GAGVSQSPSNKVTEKGKDVELRCDPISGHTALYWYRQSLGQGLEFLIYFQGNSAPDKSGLPSDRFSAERTGGSVSTLTIQRTQQEDSAVYLCASSSRAQETQYFGPGTRLLVL.

The chain links TRBV4-1 to TRBJ2-7; D possibly corresponds to TRBD1 (6 bases). The CDR3 length is 14 residues. Per the germline V gene, CDR1 is MGHRA and CDR2 is YSYEKL. V was shortened by 4 bases and J by 4 bases, with 14 bases between the two germline ends. The CDR3 DNA reads TGCGCCAGCAGCCTACCGGACAGACATTACGAGCAGTACTTC. Its translation: CASSLPDRHYEQYF.

The sample holds a few counts of this clonotype. The rearrangement uses TRBV5-5 and TRBJ1-2; TRBD1 might be the D (5 bases). CDR3 length equals 15 residues. The V and J ends lost 1 base and 4 bases respectively, with 14 bases between them. CDR1 is SGHKS, CDR2 YYEKEE, per germline (reference sequence). The CDR3 DNA follows: TGTGCCAGCAGCTTGTTACAGGAGCTAGTCTATGGCTACACCTTC. Protein sequence: CASSLLQELVYGYTF. The whole variable domain, filled in from reference TRBV5-5 and TRBJ1-2, reads DAGVTQSPTHLIKTRGQQVTLRCSPISGHKSVSWYQQVLGQGPQFIFQYYEKEERGRGNFPDRFSARQFPNYSSELNVNALLLGDSALYLCASSLLQELVYGYTFGSGTRLTVV.

V gene TRBV4-3 combines with J gene TRBJ1-1; D not certain. The CDR3 runs 14 residues. Germline CDR1 is LGHNA and CDR2 is YSLEER. Trimming stripped 4 bases from V and 4 bases from J, with 13 bases between. CDR3 in DNA: TGCGCCAGCAGCCTCGGGCCTGAGAGCACTGAAGCTTTCTTT. It translates to CASSLGPESTEAFF.

The V gene is TRBV12-3 or TRBV12-4, the J gene TRBJ1-1; 10 bases map to TRBD1. The CDR3 consists of 14 residues. V lost 5 bases and J lost 9; bases outside the gene matches: 9. CDR3 nucleotide sequence: TGTGCCAGCAGTCACCGGGACAGGGGCCTAAAAGCTTTCTTT. This encodes CASSHRDRGLKAFF.

This chain links TRBV7-2 with TRBJ1-6; no clear D. V lost 2 bases and J 5 bases, leaving 10 bases between the germline ends. Germline lookup yields CDR1 SGHTA and CDR2 FQGNSA. The CDR3 is made up of 15 amino acids. CDR3 DNA: TGTGCCAGCAGCTTAAAGGGCGGAGATAATTCACCCCTCCACTTT. As protein: CASSLKGGDNSPLHF.

The J gene is TRBJ2-5, the V gene TRBV20-1; D not resolved. Trimming took 0 bases from V and 0 from J, leaving 5 bases between them. Germline lookup yields CDR1 DFQATT and CDR2 SNEGSKA (reference sequence). CDR3 length: 13 residues. CDR3 protein: CSARDSYQETQYF. The DNA for the CDR3 is TGCAGTGCTAGAGACTCTTACCAAGAGACCCAGTACTTC.